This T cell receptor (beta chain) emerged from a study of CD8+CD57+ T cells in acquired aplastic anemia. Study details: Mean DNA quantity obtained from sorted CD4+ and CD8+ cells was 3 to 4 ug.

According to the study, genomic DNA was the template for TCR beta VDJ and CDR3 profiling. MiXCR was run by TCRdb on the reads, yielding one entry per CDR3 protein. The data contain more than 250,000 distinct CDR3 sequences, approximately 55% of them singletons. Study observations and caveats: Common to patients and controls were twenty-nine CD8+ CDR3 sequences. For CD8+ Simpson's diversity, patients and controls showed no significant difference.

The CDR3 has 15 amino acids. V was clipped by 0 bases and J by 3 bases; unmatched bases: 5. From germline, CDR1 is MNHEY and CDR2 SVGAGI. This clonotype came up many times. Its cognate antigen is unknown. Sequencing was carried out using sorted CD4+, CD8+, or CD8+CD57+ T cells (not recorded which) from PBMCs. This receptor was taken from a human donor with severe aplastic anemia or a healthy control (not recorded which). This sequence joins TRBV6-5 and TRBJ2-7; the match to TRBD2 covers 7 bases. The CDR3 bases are TGTGCCAGCAGTTACTCTCGGGGGGTGGTCTACGAGCAGTACTTC. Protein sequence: CASSYSRGVVYEQYF.